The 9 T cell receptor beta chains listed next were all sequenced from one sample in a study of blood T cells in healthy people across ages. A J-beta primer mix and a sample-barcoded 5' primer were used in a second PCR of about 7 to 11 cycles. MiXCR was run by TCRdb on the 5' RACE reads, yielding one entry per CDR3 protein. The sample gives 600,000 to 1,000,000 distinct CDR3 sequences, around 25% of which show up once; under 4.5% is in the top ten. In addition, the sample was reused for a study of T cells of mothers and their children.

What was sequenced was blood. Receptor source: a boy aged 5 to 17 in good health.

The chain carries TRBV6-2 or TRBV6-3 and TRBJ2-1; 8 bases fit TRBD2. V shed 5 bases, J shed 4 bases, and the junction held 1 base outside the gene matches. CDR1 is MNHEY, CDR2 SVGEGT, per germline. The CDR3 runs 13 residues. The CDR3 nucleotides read TGTGCCAGCAGTCCGGGGGGGTACAATGAGCAGTTCTTC. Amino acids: CASSPGGYNEQFF.

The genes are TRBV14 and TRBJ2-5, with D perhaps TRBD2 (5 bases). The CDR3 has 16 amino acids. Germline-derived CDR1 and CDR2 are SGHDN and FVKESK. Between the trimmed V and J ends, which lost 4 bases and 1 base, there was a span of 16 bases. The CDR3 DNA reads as TGTGCCAGCAGCCCGGGTTGGGCAGGACTCCAAGAGACCCAGTACTTC. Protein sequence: CASSPGWAGLQETQYF.

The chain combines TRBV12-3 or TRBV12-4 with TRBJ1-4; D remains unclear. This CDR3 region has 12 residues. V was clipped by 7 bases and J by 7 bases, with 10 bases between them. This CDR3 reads CASKLSGEKLFF. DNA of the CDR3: TGTGCCAGCAAGCTGTCTGGTGAAAAACTGTTTTTT.

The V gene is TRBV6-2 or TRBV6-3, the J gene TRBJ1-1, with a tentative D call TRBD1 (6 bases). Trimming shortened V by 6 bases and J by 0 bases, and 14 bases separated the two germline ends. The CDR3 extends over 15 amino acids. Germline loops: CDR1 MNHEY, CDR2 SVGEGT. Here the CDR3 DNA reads TGTGCCAGCAGCTACCCGACAGGAATGAACACTGAAGCTTTCTTT. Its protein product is CASSYPTGMNTEAFF.

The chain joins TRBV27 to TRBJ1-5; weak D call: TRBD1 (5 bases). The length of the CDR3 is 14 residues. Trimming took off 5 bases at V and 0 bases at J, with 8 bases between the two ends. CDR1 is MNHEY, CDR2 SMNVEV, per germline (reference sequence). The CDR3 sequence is CASSPQVSNQPQHF. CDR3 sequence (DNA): TGTGCCAGCAGTCCACAGGTTAGCAATCAGCCCCAGCATTTT.

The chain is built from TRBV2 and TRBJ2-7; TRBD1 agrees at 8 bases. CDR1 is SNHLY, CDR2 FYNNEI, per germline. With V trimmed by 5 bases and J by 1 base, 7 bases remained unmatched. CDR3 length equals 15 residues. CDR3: CASSPDRVGSYEQYF. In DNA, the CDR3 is TGTGCCAGCAGTCCGGACAGGGTGGGATCCTACGAGCAGTACTTC. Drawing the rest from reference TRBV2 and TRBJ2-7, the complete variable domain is EPEVTQTPSHQVTQMGQEVILRCVPISNHLYFYWYRQILGQKVEFLVSFYNNEISEKSEIFDDQFSVERPDGSNFTLKIRSTKLEDSAMYFCASSPDRVGSYEQYFGPGTRLTVT.

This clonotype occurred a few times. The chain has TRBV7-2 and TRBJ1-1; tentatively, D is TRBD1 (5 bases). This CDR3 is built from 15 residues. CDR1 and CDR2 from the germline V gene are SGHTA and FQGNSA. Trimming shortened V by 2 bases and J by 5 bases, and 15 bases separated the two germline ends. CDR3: CASSLNRVGTTEAFF. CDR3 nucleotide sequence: TGTGCCAGCAGCTTAAATCGGGTTGGGACTACTGAAGCTTTCTTT.

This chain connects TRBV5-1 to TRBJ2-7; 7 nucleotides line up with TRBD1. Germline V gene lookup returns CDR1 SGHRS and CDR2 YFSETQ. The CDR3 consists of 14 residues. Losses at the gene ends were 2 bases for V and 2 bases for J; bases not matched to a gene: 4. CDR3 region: CASSLTQGAYEQYF. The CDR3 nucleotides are TGCGCCAGCAGCTTAACCCAGGGGGCCTACGAGCAGTACTTC.

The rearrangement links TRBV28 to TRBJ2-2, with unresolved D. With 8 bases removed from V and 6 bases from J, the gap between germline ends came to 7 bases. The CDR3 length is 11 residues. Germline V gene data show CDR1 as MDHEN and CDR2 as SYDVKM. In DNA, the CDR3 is TGTGCCAGCGGACCCCCCGGGGAGCTGTTTTTT. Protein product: CASGPPGELFF.